These 30 T cell receptor beta chains originate from one sample sequenced in a study of cytomegalovirus exposure and HLA in healthy donors. Primers: 60 Vbeta forward and 13 Jbeta reverse. Measured with immunoSEQ multiplex PCR; TCRdb has only the in-frame clones, and not every one. The sample lists 130,000 to 150,000 clones, 78% occurring once. Specimen: PBMCs. The receptors shown here come from a woman under 30 in good health and CMV-seropositive.

This chain joins TRBV30 and TRBJ2-3; tentative D call: TRBD2 (5 bases). The V gene lost 7 bases and the J gene lost 8 bases, with 13 bases spanning the gap. The CDR3 covers 11 residues. Germline CDR1 reads GTSNPN; CDR2 reads SVGIG (reference sequence). This CDR3 reads CASSPRGTQYF. CDR3 sequence (DNA): TGTGCCTCTTCCCCCCGGGGTACGCAGTATTTT. Using reference TRBV30 and TRBJ2-3 for the parts outside the CDR3, the full variable domain is SQTIHQWPATLVQPVGSPLSLECTVEGTSNPNLYWYRQAAGRGLQLLFYSVGIGQISSEVPQNLSASRPQDRQFILSSKKLLLSDSGFYLCASSPRGTQYFGPGTRLTVL.

The chain employs TRBV19 and TRBJ2-7; the match to TRBD2 covers 10 bases. The CDR3 contains 14 residues. After removal of 3 bases from V and 3 bases from J, the junction contained 2 bases not matched to a gene. Germline V gene sequence: CDR1 LNHDA, CDR2 SQIVND (reference sequence). The DNA of the CDR3 is TGTGCCAGTAGTATCAGGACTAGCGGCTACGAGCAGTACTTC. Translated, it gives CASSIRTSGYEQYF.

For the CDR3, the DNA is TGCGCCAGCAGCTGGCGGACAGGGGGCCCTTACGAGCAGTACTTC. Residues: CASSWRTGGPYEQYF. The chain has TRBV5-1 and TRBJ2-7; 11 nucleotides line up with TRBD1. This CDR3 is 15 amino acids long. V was pared by 3 bases and J by 4 bases, with 6 bases of the junction left unmatched. Germline-derived CDR1 and CDR2 are SGHRS and YFSETQ.

This clone was detected only a few times. The chain links TRBV13 to TRBJ2-2, with D uncertain. This CDR3 spans 12 amino acids. V was pared by 4 bases and J by 7 bases, with 7 bases between. CDR1 and CDR2 from the germline V gene are PRHDT and FYEKMQ (reference sequence). This chain's CDR3 is CASSSPVGELFF. DNA for the CDR3: TGTGCCAGCAGCTCGCCGGTCGGGGAGCTGTTTTTT.

This clone was counted between two and nine times. The chain has TRBV15 and TRBJ1-2, with TRBD1 matching over 10 bases. The ends lost 5 bases at V and 4 bases at J; junction bases unmatched: 10. The CDR3 spans 16 residues. From germline, CDR1 is LNHNV and CDR2 YYDKDF (reference sequence). CDR3 protein: CATSFDRGRGGYGYTF. CDR3 DNA sequence: TGTGCCACCAGCTTTGACAGGGGGCGAGGTGGCTATGGCTACACCTTC.

The J gene is TRBJ2-3, the V gene TRBV7-7, with 7 bases fitting TRBD2. With 5 bases clipped from V and 3 bases from J, the junction kept 8 bases outside the gene matches. This CDR3 contains 15 residues. Germline V CDR1 and CDR2: SSHAT, FNYEAQ (reference sequence). CDR3 bases: TGTGCCAGCAGCCCCACAGCGGGGCCTACAGATACGCAGTATTTT. Translating gives CASSPTAGPTDTQYF. The full variable domain, completed using reference TRBV7-7 and TRBJ2-3, is GAGVSQSPRYKVTKRGQDVTLRCDPISSHATLYWYQQALGQGPEFLTYFNYEAQPDKSGLPSDRFSAERPEGSISTLTIQRTEQRDSAMYRCASSPTAGPTDTQYFGPGTRLTVL.

This chain links TRBV27 with TRBJ1-2; D might be TRBD1 (5 bases). Germline loops: CDR1 MNHEY, CDR2 SMNVEV (reference sequence). The CDR3 loop spans 16 amino acids. The V end lost 2 bases, the J end lost 4 bases, and 17 bases lay between the germline ends. The CDR3 DNA follows: TGTGCCAGCAGTTTACTGGCAGGGAATGGCCTCTATGGCTACACCTTC. Translation: CASSLLAGNGLYGYTF.

The chain is built from TRBV10-3 and TRBJ1-3; tentative D call: TRBD1 (6 bases). The germline V and J ends were trimmed by 6 bases and 2 bases, with 14 bases remaining between them. The CDR3 runs 15 residues. CDR1 is ENHRY and CDR2 is SYGVKD in the germline V gene. This CDR3 is CAISPDSQPGNTIYF. The DNA for the CDR3 is TGTGCCATCAGCCCGGACAGCCAGCCTGGAAACACCATATATTTT.

The chain couples TRBV10-1 to TRBJ2-3; D may be TRBD1 (6 bases). Per germline, CDR1 WNHNN and CDR2 SYGVQD (reference sequence). This CDR3 is built from 11 residues. The chain's CDR3 is CAFPGADTQYF. DNA for the CDR3: TGCGCATTCCCAGGGGCAGATACGCAGTATTTT.

This rearrangement joins TRBV6-6 to TRBJ1-1; 8 bases agree with TRBD1. Germline V gene data show CDR1 as MNHNY and CDR2 as SVGAGI (reference sequence). CDR3 length: 14 residues. The V segment lost 10 bases and the J segment 5 bases; nucleotides outside the gene matches: 12. The chain's CDR3 is CAIIEPGQGTEAFF. CDR3 nucleotides: TGTGCCATCATCGAGCCAGGACAGGGAACTGAAGCTTTCTTT.

The rearrangement uses TRBV7-9 and TRBJ1-1; maybe TRBD1 (5 bases). The V gene lost 7 bases and the J gene lost 2 bases, with 14 bases spanning the gap. Germline CDR1 is SEHNR and CDR2 is FQNEAQ (reference sequence). The CDR3 runs 14 residues. CDR3 DNA sequence: TGTGCCAGCACTTCCCGACAGAGAAACACTGAAGCTTTCTTT. This sequence encodes CASTSRQRNTEAFF.

This clone was detected only a few times. The CDR3 bases are TGTGCCAGCAGTCCCCCAGGGGGTAACTATGGCTACACCTTC. Translating it yields CASSPPGGNYGYTF. V and J are TRBV27 and TRBJ1-2, with TRBD1 matching 7 bases. V shed 5 bases, J shed 1 base, and the junction held 4 bases outside the gene matches. Per the germline V gene, CDR1 is MNHEY and CDR2 is SMNVEV (reference sequence). The CDR3 contains 14 residues.

This clone appeared a few times. This sequence joins TRBV5-5 and TRBJ2-1; D is perhaps TRBD1 (6 bases). Germline V lookup: CDR1 SGHKS, CDR2 YYEKEE (reference sequence). Trimming took 4 bases from V and 8 from J, leaving 19 bases between them. The CDR3 runs to 15 residues. CDR3 residues: CASSPTPTGLHEQFF. DNA of the CDR3: TGTGCCAGCAGCCCCACCCCTACAGGGCTCCATGAGCAGTTCTTC.

This clone occurred a few times. V is TRBV11-2 and J is TRBJ1-2, with D unresolved. The CDR3 spans 15 residues. V was clipped by 0 bases and J by 4 bases, with 12 bases between them. The germline V gene has CDR1 SGHAT and CDR2 FQNNGV. CDR3 DNA sequence: TGTGCCAGCAGCTTAGATTGGCCTGGCAGCTATGGCTACACCTTC. This codes for CASSLDWPGSYGYTF.

V usage is TRBV2 and J usage is TRBJ2-7, with a possible D match to TRBD1 (5 bases). The CDR3 contains 12 residues. The V end lost 6 bases, the J end lost 2 bases, and 8 bases lay between the germline ends. Germline V gene data show CDR1 as SNHLY and CDR2 as FYNNEI. The CDR3 reads CASRGLTYEQYF. The CDR3 DNA reads as TGTGCCAGCAGGGGGCTGACCTACGAGCAGTACTTC.

The table lists this clone with a count of one. The chain is built from TRBV28 and TRBJ2-7; 11 bases map to TRBD2. There are 15 residues in the CDR3. Germline CDR1 is MDHEN and CDR2 is SYDVKM. V lost 2 bases, J lost 5 bases, and 5 bases stayed unmatched. CDR3 in amino acids: CASSLGVAGGDEQYF. CDR3 nucleotides: TGTGCCAGCAGTTTAGGGGTAGCGGGGGGGGACGAGCAGTACTTC.

CDR3 sequence reads: CASSLFPTGNTEAFF. The CDR3 coding sequence is TGTGCCAGCAGCTTATTCCCGACGGGGAACACTGAAGCTTTCTTT. The rearrangement uses TRBV7-9 and TRBJ1-1, with D uncertain. The ends were cut back, 2 bases at V and 1 base at J, with 11 bases in the middle. Germline CDR1 SEHNR, CDR2 FQNEAQ (reference sequence). CDR3 length: 15 amino acids.

The chain carries TRBV14 and TRBJ2-2; 8 bases are a match to TRBD2. CDR1 and CDR2 (germline): SGHDN, FVKESK. V lost 1 base and J lost 7; bases outside the gene matches: 5. The CDR3 is 15 amino acids. CDR3 nucleotide sequence: TGTGCCAGCAGCCAAGTGTTAGCGGGGATCGGGGAGCTGTTTTTT. Its translation is CASSQVLAGIGELFF.

This clone was seen only a few times. The chain recombines TRBV6-1 with TRBJ2-7, with a weak D call TRBD2 (5 bases). Trimming took off 3 bases at V and 6 bases at J, with 15 bases between the two ends. Germline lookup yields CDR1 MNHNS and CDR2 SASEGT. The CDR3 is 14 residues long. The CDR3 protein is CASSDRASGIEQYF. The DNA of the CDR3 is TGTGCCAGCAGTGATCGGGCTTCCGGGATCGAGCAGTACTTC.

This chain joins TRBV18 and TRBJ1-5; TRBD1 agrees at 10 bases. This CDR3 has 15 residues. V lost 3 bases, J lost 7 bases, and 6 bases stayed unmatched. CDR1 and CDR2 from the germline V gene are KGHSH and LQKENI. The chain's CDR3 is CASSPPGQGKQPQHF. The CDR3, as DNA: TGTGCCAGCTCACCCCCGGGACAGGGGAAACAGCCCCAGCATTTT.

The chain links TRBV6-1 to TRBJ1-1; no reliable D call. The V gene's germline CDR1 is MNHNS and CDR2 SASEGT. CDR3 size: 14 residues. Trimming shortened V by 5 bases and J by 6 bases, and 16 bases separated the two germline ends. This CDR3 reads CASSIRPPRAEAFF. The CDR3 region has the DNA TGTGCCAGCAGTATTAGACCCCCACGGGCTGAAGCTTTCTTT.

The V gene is TRBV4-3, the J gene TRBJ2-6; no clear D gene. Germline CDR1 LGHNA, CDR2 YSLEER. The CDR3 spans 17 residues. V was shortened by 0 bases and J by 0 bases, with 9 bases between the two germline ends. CDR3 nucleotide sequence: TGCGCCAGCAGCCAAGATGGAGAGAGCTCTGGGGCCAACGTCCTGACTTTC. Its translation is CASSQDGESSGANVLTF.

The gene calls are TRBV27 and TRBJ2-7; D is perhaps TRBD2 (6 bases). Per the germline V gene, CDR1 is MNHEY and CDR2 is SMNVEV (reference sequence). V lost 2 bases and J 0 bases, leaving 11 bases between the germline ends. The CDR3 has 15 amino acids. The CDR3: CASSLTSWSSYEQYF. In DNA form, the CDR3 reads TGTGCCAGCAGTTTAACTAGCTGGAGCTCCTACGAGCAGTACTTC.

The chain is built from TRBV4-1 and TRBJ2-1; 7 bases align to TRBD2. Germline CDR1 is MGHRA and CDR2 is YSYEKL. Trimming cost V 1 base and J 0 bases; bases outside gene matches: 3. There are 16 residues in the CDR3. Here the CDR3 reads CASSQGRGVSYNEQFF. The CDR3 DNA follows: TGCGCCAGCAGCCAAGGACGGGGGGTCTCCTACAATGAGCAGTTCTTC.

The rearrangement links TRBV19 to TRBJ1-6; 9 bases match TRBD1. The germline V gene encodes CDR1 LNHDA and CDR2 SQIVND (reference sequence). The V gene end was trimmed by 8 bases and the J gene end by 7 bases; junction bases not matched to a gene: 9. The CDR3 is made up of 15 amino acids. CDR3 loop: CASGWDRVKNSPLHF. DNA of the CDR3: TGTGCCAGTGGATGGGACAGGGTAAAAAATTCACCCCTCCACTTT.

This chain joins TRBV6-1 and TRBJ2-3; 8 bases match TRBD2. The junction had 7 bases not matched to a gene; V was cut back by 4 bases and J by 1 base. This CDR3 contains 16 residues. Germline loops: CDR1 MNHNS, CDR2 SASEGT. The CDR3: CASSVRGGLGTDTQYF. As DNA, the CDR3 is TGTGCCAGCAGTGTCCGGGGGGGGTTAGGCACAGATACGCAGTATTTT.

V gene TRBV20-1 combines with J gene TRBJ2-7; D remains ambiguous. Trimming stripped 3 bases from V and 3 bases from J, with 6 bases between. This CDR3 contains 11 residues. Germline V gene data show CDR1 as DFQATT and CDR2 as SNEGSKA (reference sequence). The DNA for the CDR3 is TGCAGTGCTAGTCGGGTCTACGAGCAGTACTTC. Translated, it gives CSASRVYEQYF.

The V gene is TRBV5-6, the J gene TRBJ2-2, with 7 nucleotides matching TRBD1. V shed 2 bases and J 1 base; nucleotides not matched to a gene: 2. In germline, CDR1 is SGHDT, CDR2 YYEEEE. The CDR3 contains 15 residues. DNA for the CDR3: TGTGCCAGCAGCTTCACAGGGGTGAACACCGGGGAGCTGTTTTTT. Protein product: CASSFTGVNTGELFF.

This clone was recorded once. This chain joins TRBV4-1 and TRBJ1-3, with TRBD1 matching 7 bases. CDR1 and CDR2 (germline): MGHRA, YSYEKL. V lost 1 base and J lost 3; bases outside the gene matches: 3. The CDR3 has 15 residues. This chain's CDR3 is CASSQGDRDGNTIYF. Here the CDR3 DNA reads TGCGCCAGCAGCCAAGGAGACAGGGATGGAAACACCATATATTTT.

This clone was counted a few times. The chain is built from TRBV6-1 and TRBJ2-7, with 7 bases matching TRBD2. CDR1 and CDR2 (germline): MNHNS, SASEGT. V was pared by 1 base and J by 6 bases, with 12 bases of the junction left unmatched. This CDR3 spans 16 amino acids. This CDR3 is CASSEGGSGARIEQYF. The CDR3 DNA reads TGTGCCAGCAGTGAAGGGGGGAGCGGGGCCCGGATCGAGCAGTACTTC.